These 12 T cell receptor beta chains originate from one sample sequenced in a study of response to subunit inactivated influenza vaccine. One entry per CDR3 protein, called by TCRdb with MiXCR from the RT-PCR reads. The sample has around 200,000 distinct CDR3 sequences, around a tenth seen once. Sequencing was performed on non-naive T cells sorted from PBMCs, taken on the day of vaccination. All receptors come from a man aged 50-59 years who received an inactivated influenza vaccine.

This clonotype was seen more than once but under ten times. J is TRBJ2-1 and V is TRBV24-1; possibly TRBD2 for D (6 bases). This CDR3 has 13 amino acids. From germline, CDR1 is KGHDR and CDR2 SFDVKD. Trimming removed 10 bases from V and 8 bases from J, with 17 bases in between. For the CDR3, the DNA is TGTGCCACTGGGACTTGGGGTTTCGATGAGCAGTTCTTC. It is translated as CATGTWGFDEQFF.

This clonotype was recorded many times. A junction boundary mismatches the germline segment, possibly from a read error. Here the CDR3 reads CASTTRGVASGGANF. For the CDR3, the DNA is TGTGCCAGCACCACTAGAGGAGTGGCTAGCGGGGGGGCAAACTTC. V gene TRBV7-8 combines with J gene TRBJ2-5; 12 bases line up with TRBD2. The CDR3 contains 15 residues. Germline V gene lookup returns CDR1 SGHVS and CDR2 FQNEAQ.

Only a few counts were recorded for this clonotype. This rearrangement joins TRBV19 to TRBJ2-3; 9 bases are shared with TRBD1. CDR1 is LNHDA, CDR2 SQIVND, per germline (reference sequence). The CDR3 loop spans 18 amino acids. With 3 bases clipped from V and 2 bases from J, the junction kept 12 bases outside the gene matches. CDR3 DNA: TGTGCCAGTAGTATCGGGACAGGGAGACTAGGGGCCACAGATACGCAGTATTTT. This sequence encodes CASSIGTGRLGATDTQYF.

In this sample, this clonotype turned up a few times. This sequence joins TRBV29-1 and TRBJ2-1, with TRBD1 identical over 7 bases. This CDR3 contains 14 residues. Germline-derived CDR1 and CDR2 are SQVTM and ANQGSEA. V lost 2 bases and J lost 7; bases outside the gene matches: 8. The CDR3 protein is CSVERGRMGNEQFF. CDR3 in DNA: TGCAGCGTTGAAAGGGGGCGTATGGGGAATGAGCAGTTCTTC.

This sequence joins TRBV6-1 and TRBJ2-3, with 9 bases that match TRBD2. There are 16 residues in the CDR3. Germline V lookup: CDR1 MNHNS, CDR2 SASEGT. After removal of 6 bases from V and 4 bases from J, the junction contained 11 bases not matched to a gene. As DNA, the CDR3 is TGTGCCAGCAGCCCCGGGGGCGCGGGAGGGGCAGATACGCAGTATTTT. Translated, it gives CASSPGGAGGADTQYF.

The genes are TRBV20-1 and TRBJ1-4; no firm D call. V was pared by 2 bases and J by 12 bases, with 13 bases between. Germline V CDR1 and CDR2: DFQATT, SNEGSKA (reference sequence). The CDR3 contains 12 residues. The CDR3 here is CSARSNARELFF. The DNA of the CDR3 is TGCAGTGCTAGATCCAATGCGAGGGAACTGTTTTTT.

On this clonotype itself: Being one base from a much bigger clone, this may be a read error. The V gene is TRBV3-1, the J gene TRBJ2-2; 7 bases match TRBD2. Germline V lookup: CDR1 LGHDT, CDR2 YNNKEL (reference sequence). There are 10 residues in the CDR3. Here the CDR3 DNA reads TGTGCCAGCGGGAGCGGGGAGCTGATTTTT. This sequence encodes CASGSGELIF.

This chain joins TRBV12-3 or TRBV12-4 and TRBJ1-2; the D gene is possibly TRBD1 (5 bases). Trimming shortened V by 6 bases and J by 0 bases, and 17 bases separated the two germline ends. This CDR3 has 16 residues. The CDR3 sequence is CASSRGNLGANYGYTF. DNA for the CDR3: TGTGCCAGCAGCCGGGGGAACCTTGGAGCTAACTATGGCTACACCTTC.

V and J are TRBV20-1 and TRBJ1-1; possible D gene TRBD1, 5 bases. Trimming stripped 7 bases from V and 1 base from J, with 13 bases between. The germline V gene encodes CDR1 DFQATT and CDR2 SNEGSKA (reference sequence). This CDR3 has 13 residues. Written as DNA, the CDR3 is TGCAGTGGGCGGGGACGGAGGAACACTGAAGCTTTCTTT. It specifies CSGRGRRNTEAFF.

This rearrangement joins TRBV7-9 to TRBJ1-1; 7 nucleotides match TRBD1. The length of the CDR3 is 14 residues. Trimming cost V 5 bases and J 1 base; bases outside gene matches: 4. CDR1 is SEHNR, CDR2 FQNEAQ, per germline (reference sequence). The CDR3 sequence is CASSEQGQNTEAFF. The CDR3 DNA is TGTGCCAGCAGCGAACAGGGGCAGAACACTGAAGCTTTCTTT. The whole variable domain, remainder taken from reference TRBV7-9 and TRBJ1-1, is DTGVSQNPRHKITKRGQNVTFRCDPISEHNRLYWYRQTLGQGPEFLTYFQNEAQLEKSRLLSDRFSAERPKGSFSTLEIQRTEQGDSAMYLCASSEQGQNTEAFFGQGTRLTVV.

This chain links TRBV5-1 with TRBJ2-7; D not resolved. Between the trimmed V and J ends, which lost 5 bases and 0 bases, there was a span of 12 bases. This CDR3 has 14 amino acids. Germline-derived CDR1 and CDR2 are SGHRS and YFSETQ. The CDR3 here is CASRDVANSYEQYF. For the CDR3, the DNA is TGCGCCAGCAGGGATGTCGCTAACTCCTACGAGCAGTACTTC. Together with reference TRBV5-1 and TRBJ2-7, the CDR3 gives the full variable domain: KAGVTQTPRYLIKTRGQQVTLSCSPISGHRSVSWYQQTPGQGLQFLFEYFSETQRNKGNFPGRFSGRQFSNSRSEMNVSTLELGDSALYLCASRDVANSYEQYFGPGTRLTVT.

This clonotype was recorded many times. This sequence joins TRBV11-2 and TRBJ2-5; 9 positions match TRBD1. The V gene end was trimmed by 5 bases and the J gene end by 9 bases; junction bases not matched to a gene: 4. CDR3 size: 12 residues. CDR1 and CDR2 (germline): SGHAT, FQNNGV. DNA of the CDR3: TGTGCCAGCAGCATAGGGACAGGGTCCCAGTACTTC. Its protein is CASSIGTGSQYF.